This T cell receptor (beta chain) comes out of a study of regulatory T cells in long-lasting Graves disease. Time point in this sample: newly diagnosed GD, antithyroid drugs for less than 3 months. There was RNA extracted from PBMCs, and the TCR library was made from it. In this sample, this clonotype turned up many times. The authors built TCR beta libraries using iRepertoire HTBI primers and Arm-PCR of CDR3 regions. One entry per CDR3 protein results from TCRdb running MiXCR on the multiplex PCR reads. The sample yields 500,000 or so distinct CDR3 sequences, about 16% seen once. Per the germline V gene, CDR1 is SGHDT and CDR2 is YYEEEE. There are 13 residues in the CDR3. V lost 2 bases, J lost 4 bases, and 8 bases lay in between. This same sample was also part of a study on T cells in Graves' hyperthyroidism and ophthalmopathy.

Here the sequenced sample was peripheral blood mononuclear cells (PBMCs), taken at new diagnosis, from a patient treated with antithyroid drugs. This rearrangement joins TRBV5-6 to TRBJ2-3; D is uncertain. This TCR derives from a woman aged 35-65 years with Graves disease. The CDR3 sequence is CASSFGSADTQYF. DNA of the CDR3: TGTGCCAGCAGCTTTGGGTCAGCAGATACGCAGTATTTT.